One sample yielded the 4 T cell receptor beta chains listed below, sequenced in a study of blood T cell repertoires in COVID-19. Method: immunoSEQ multiplex PCR; TCRdb's copy keeps in-frame clones and lacks some. The table lists some 200,000 clones, 81% of them singletons. Sequenced sample: PBMCs or T cells enriched from blood (not recorded which). The receptors were gathered from a woman aged 45-59 years with acute COVID-19.

This chain connects TRBV27 to TRBJ2-2; unclear D gene. CDR1 and CDR2 from the germline V gene are MNHEY and SMNVEV (reference sequence). This CDR3 comprises 15 residues. The V gene lost 5 bases and the J gene lost 4 bases, with 14 bases spanning the gap. The CDR3 loop reads CASSQTYSGTGELFF. CDR3 nucleotide sequence: TGTGCCAGCAGTCAGACTTACTCGGGCACCGGGGAGCTGTTTTTT.

The V gene is TRBV19, the J gene TRBJ1-2, with 7 nucleotides matching TRBD1. J was trimmed by 6 bases and V by 4 bases; bases with no gene match: 5. Germline assignment: CDR1 LNHDA and CDR2 SQIVND (reference sequence). The CDR3 runs to 13 residues. The CDR3 nucleotides are TGTGCCAGTAGTACAAGAGGGACAGATGGCTACACCTTC. This sequence encodes CASSTRGTDGYTF.

This rearrangement joins TRBV4-1 to TRBJ2-6, with D tentatively TRBD1 (6 bases). In germline, CDR1 is MGHRA, CDR2 YSYEKL. The ends were cut back, 0 bases at V and 3 bases at J, with 12 bases in the middle. This CDR3 spans 17 amino acids. CDR3 DNA sequence: TGCGCCAGCAGCCAAGAGGCAGGGGTCGGTGGGGCCAACGTCCTGACTTTC. The encoded protein is CASSQEAGVGGANVLTF.

V usage is TRBV27 and J usage is TRBJ1-5, with TRBD1 matching over 7 bases. The CDR3 runs to 16 residues. CDR1 and CDR2 from the germline V gene are MNHEY and SMNVEV (reference sequence). V was clipped by 1 base and J by 5 bases; unmatched bases: 8. Written as DNA, the CDR3 is TGTGCCAGCAGTTTATTTCCAGGGGGTGGGGATCAGCCCCAGCATTTT. Its translation: CASSLFPGGGDQPQHF.